This T cell receptor beta chain stems from a study of blood T cell repertoires in COVID-19. Study details: Researchers got acute and convalescent COVID-19 samples from the United States, Italy and Spain. The analysed material was cDNA or gDNA that came from T cells, B-cell-depleted T cells, or PBMCs.

Germline values: CDR1 PRHDT, CDR2 FYEKMQ (reference sequence). Trimming cost V 5 bases and J 4 bases; bases outside gene matches: 5. The CDR3 totals 16 residues. How the authors handled the data: Researchers report that nucleated cell counts were estimated from reference gene primer amplification. Generated by immunoSEQ multiplex PCR, the TCRdb table keeps only in-frame clones and is missing some. V, J and clone size are taken as reported in that table, and D and trimming were inferred from the DNA itself. The sample lists about 370,000 clones; 89% were seen once. Seattle-derived patients entered the study during active infection and were followed longitudinally.

The receptor was isolated from a woman aged 30 to 39 with COVID-19, enrolled during active disease. Sample: peripheral blood. The chain recombines TRBV13 with TRBJ2-5; 15 positions match TRBD2. The CDR3 sequence is CASSGLAGGPSETQYF. The CDR3 DNA follows: TGTGCCAGCAGCGGACTAGCGGGAGGGCCTTCAGAGACCCAGTACTTC.